This T cell receptor (beta chain) was retrieved from a study of neurological immune-mediated disorders. Study results and caveats: Multiple sclerosis was found to have the least TCR clonal expansion, below healthy controls, and HTLV-1-associated myelopathy the most.

The sample holds many counts of this clonotype. Its antigen remains unknown. The CDR3 runs 13 residues. In germline, CDR1 is LGHNA, CDR2 YSLEER. The V and J ends lost 0 bases and 5 bases respectively, with 7 bases between them. Unsorted libraries were prepared from 2 million PBMCs that had been stored at -80 C. By 5'RACE with 10-nucleotide random UMIs, the cDNA was made. Each CDR3 protein gets one entry after TCRdb re-called the 5' RACE reads with MiXCR. The sample yields about 51,000 distinct CDR3 sequences, around a sixth seen once. The sequence was obtained from a man aged 55 to 70 in good health. The sequenced material came from PBMCs. The rearrangement uses TRBV4-3 and TRBJ1-2; D might be TRBD1 (6 bases). As DNA, the CDR3 is TGCGCCAGCAGCCAAGAGACAGGTTATGGCTACACCTTC. Its protein is CASSQETGYGYTF.